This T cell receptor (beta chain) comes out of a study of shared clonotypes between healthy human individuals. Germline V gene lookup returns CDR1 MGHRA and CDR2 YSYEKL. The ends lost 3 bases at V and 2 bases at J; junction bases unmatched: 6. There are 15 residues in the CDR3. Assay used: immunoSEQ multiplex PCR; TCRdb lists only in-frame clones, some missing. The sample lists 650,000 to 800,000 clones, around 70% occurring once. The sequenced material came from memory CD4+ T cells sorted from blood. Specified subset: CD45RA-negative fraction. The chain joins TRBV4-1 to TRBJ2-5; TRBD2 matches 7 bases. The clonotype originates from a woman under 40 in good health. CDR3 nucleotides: TGCGCCAGCAGCCACCAGCTAGCGGAGCAAGAGACCCAGTACTTC. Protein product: CASSHQLAEQETQYF.